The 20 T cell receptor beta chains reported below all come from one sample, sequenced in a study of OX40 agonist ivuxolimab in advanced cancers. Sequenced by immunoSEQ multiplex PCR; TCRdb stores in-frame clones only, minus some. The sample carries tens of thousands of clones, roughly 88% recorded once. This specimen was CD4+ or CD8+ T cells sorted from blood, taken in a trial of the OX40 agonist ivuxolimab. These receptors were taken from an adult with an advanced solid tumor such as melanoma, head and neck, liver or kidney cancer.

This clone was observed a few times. CDR3 nucleotide sequence: TGTGCCAGCAGTTTCCCTTACAGGGATAGAAACACTGAAGCTTTCTTT. Translation gives CASSFPYRDRNTEAFF. The chain joins TRBV28 to TRBJ1-1; maybe TRBD1 (6 bases). This CDR3 is 16 amino acids long. V was trimmed by 3 bases and J by 2 bases, leaving 16 bases between them. CDR1 is MDHEN and CDR2 is SYDVKM in the germline V gene.

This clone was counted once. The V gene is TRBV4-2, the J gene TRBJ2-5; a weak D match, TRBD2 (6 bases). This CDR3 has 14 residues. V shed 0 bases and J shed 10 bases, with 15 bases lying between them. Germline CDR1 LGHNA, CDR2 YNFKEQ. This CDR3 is CASSQDLGRSSQYF. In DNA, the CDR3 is TGTGCCAGCAGCCAAGATTTAGGGAGGAGTAGCCAGTACTTC.

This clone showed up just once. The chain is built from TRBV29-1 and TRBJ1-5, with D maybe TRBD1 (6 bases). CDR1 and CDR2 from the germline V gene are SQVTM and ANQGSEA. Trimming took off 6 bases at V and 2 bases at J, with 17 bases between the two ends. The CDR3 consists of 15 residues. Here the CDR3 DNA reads TGCAGCGTCAAGGACAGTGGAGCGGGCAATCAGCCCCAGCATTTT. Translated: CSVKDSGAGNQPQHF.

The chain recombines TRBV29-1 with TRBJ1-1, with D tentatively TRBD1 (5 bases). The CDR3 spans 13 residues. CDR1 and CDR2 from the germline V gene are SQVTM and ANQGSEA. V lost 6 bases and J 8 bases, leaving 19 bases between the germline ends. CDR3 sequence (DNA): TGCAGCGTCCATGGCGGGGCGGCGTCAGAAGCTTTCTTT. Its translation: CSVHGGAASEAFF.

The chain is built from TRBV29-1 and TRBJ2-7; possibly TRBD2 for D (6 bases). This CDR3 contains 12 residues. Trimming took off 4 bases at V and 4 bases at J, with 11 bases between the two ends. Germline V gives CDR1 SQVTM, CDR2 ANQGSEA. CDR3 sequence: CSVGAGRYEQYF. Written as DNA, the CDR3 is TGCAGCGTTGGGGCAGGGAGGTACGAGCAGTACTTC.

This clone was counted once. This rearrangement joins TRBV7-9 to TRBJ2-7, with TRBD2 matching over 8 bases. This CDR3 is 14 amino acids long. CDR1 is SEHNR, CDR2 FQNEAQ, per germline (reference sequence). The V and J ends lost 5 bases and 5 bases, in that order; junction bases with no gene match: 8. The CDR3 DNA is TGTGCCAGCAGCCCCAGCGGGAGTTATCACGAGCAGTACTTC. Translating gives CASSPSGSYHEQYF.

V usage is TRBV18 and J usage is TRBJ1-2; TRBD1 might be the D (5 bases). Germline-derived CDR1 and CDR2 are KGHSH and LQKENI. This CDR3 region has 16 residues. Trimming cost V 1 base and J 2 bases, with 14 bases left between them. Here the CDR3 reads CASSPQKGRMNYGYTF. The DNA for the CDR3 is TGTGCCAGCTCACCACAAAAGGGGAGGATGAACTATGGCTACACCTTC. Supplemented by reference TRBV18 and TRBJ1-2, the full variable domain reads NAGVMQNPRHLVRRRGQEARLRCSPMKGHSHVYWYRQLPEEGLKFMVYLQKENIIDESGMPKERFSAEFPKEGPSILRIQQVVRGDSAAYFCASSPQKGRMNYGYTFGSGTRLTVV.

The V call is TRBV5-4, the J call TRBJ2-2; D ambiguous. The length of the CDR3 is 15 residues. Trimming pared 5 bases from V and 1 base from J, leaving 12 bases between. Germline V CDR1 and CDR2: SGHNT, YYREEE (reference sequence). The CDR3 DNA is TGTGCCAGCAGACTGGGCTCCGAGAACACCGGGGAGCTGTTTTTT. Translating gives CASRLGSENTGELFF.

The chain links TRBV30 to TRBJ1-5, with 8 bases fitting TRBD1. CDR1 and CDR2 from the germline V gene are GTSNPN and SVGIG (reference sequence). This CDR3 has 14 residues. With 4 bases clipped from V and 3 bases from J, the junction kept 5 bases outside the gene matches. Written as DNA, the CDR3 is TGTGCCTGGAACAGGGGGTTAGACAATCAGCCCCAGCATTTT. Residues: CAWNRGLDNQPQHF.

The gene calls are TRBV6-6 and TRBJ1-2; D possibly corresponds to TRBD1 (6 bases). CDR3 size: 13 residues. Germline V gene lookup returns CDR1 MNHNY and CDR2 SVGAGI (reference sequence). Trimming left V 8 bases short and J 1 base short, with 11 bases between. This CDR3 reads CASGAGVNYGYTF. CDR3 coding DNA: TGTGCCAGCGGGGCAGGGGTTAACTATGGCTACACCTTC.

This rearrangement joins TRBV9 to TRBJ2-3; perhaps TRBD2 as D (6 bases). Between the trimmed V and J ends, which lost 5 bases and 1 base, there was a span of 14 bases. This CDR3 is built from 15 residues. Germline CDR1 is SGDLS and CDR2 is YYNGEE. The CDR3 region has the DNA TGTGCCAGCAGTCTTAGCGGTTTCGGCACAGATACGCAGTATTTT. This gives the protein CASSLSGFGTDTQYF.

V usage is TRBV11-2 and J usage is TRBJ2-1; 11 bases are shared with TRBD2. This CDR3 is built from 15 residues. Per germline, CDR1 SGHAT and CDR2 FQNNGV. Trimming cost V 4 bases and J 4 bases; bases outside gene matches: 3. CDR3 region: CASSSGTSGYNEQFF. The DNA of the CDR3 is TGTGCCAGCAGCTCCGGGACTAGCGGATACAATGAGCAGTTCTTC.

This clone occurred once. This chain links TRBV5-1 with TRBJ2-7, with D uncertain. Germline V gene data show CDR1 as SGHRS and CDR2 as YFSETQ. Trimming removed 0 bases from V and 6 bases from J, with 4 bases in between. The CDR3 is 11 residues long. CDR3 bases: TGCGCCAGCAGCTTGGACATCGAGCAGTACTTC. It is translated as CASSLDIEQYF.

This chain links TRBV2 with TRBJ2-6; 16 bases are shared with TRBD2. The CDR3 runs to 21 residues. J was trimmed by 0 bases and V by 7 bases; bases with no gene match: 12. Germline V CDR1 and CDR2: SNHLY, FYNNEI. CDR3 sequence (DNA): TGTGCCAGCACCGGGGGACTAGCGGGAGGGCTCTCGAGCTCTGGGGCCAACGTCCTGACTTTC. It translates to CASTGGLAGGLSSSGANVLTF.

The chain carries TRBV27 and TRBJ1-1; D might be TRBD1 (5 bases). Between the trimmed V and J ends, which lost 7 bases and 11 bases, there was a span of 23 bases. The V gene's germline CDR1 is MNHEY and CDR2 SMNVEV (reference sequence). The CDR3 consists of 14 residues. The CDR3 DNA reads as TGTGCCAGCAATCAGGGCGCCCTAACCTCGGGCGCTTTCTTT. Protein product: CASNQGALTSGAFF.

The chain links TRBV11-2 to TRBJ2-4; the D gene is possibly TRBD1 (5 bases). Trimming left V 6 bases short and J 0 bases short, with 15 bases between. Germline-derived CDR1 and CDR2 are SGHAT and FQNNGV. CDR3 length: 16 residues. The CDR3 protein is CASSPTDIVAKNIQYF. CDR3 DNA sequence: TGTGCCAGCAGTCCGACAGACATCGTAGCCAAAAACATTCAGTACTTC.

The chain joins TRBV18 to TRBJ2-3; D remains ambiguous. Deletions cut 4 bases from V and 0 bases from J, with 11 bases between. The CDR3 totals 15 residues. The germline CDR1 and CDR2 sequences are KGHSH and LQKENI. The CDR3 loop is CASSLRVTSTDTQYF. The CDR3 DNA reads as TGTGCCAGCTCACTACGAGTGACTAGCACAGATACGCAGTATTTT.

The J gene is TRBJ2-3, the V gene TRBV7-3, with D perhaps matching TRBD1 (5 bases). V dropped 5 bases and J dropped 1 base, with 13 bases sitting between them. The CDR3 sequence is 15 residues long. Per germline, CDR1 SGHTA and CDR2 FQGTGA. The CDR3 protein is CASSLNRQGTDTQYF. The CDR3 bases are TGTGCCAGCAGCCTTAACAGGCAGGGCACAGATACGCAGTATTTT.

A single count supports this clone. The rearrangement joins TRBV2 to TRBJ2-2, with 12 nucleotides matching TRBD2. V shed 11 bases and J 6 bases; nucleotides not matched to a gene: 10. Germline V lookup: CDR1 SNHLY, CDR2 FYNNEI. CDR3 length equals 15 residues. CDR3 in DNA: TGTGCCGCCCGGGCTAGCGGGAGGGCAGCCGGGGAGCTGTTTTTT. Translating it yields CAARASGRAAGELFF.

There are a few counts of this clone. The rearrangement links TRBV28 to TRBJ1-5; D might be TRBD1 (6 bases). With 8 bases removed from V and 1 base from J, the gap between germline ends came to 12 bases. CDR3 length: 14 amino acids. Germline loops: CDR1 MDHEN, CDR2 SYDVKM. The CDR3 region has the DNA TGTGCCAGCCTGGGACACCAAAGCAATCAGCCCCAGCATTTT. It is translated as CASLGHQSNQPQHF.